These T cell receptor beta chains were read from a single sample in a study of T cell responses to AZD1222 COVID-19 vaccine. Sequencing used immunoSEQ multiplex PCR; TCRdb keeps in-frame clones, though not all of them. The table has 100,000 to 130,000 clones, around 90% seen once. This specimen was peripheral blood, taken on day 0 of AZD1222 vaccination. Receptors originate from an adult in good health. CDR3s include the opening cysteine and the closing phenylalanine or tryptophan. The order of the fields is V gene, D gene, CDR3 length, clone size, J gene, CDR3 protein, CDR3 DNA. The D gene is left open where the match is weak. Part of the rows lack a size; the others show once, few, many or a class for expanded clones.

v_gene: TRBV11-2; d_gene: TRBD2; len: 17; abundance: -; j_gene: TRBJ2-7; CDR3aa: CASSPRTSGGSPYEQYF; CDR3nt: TGTGCCAGCAGCCCCCGGACTAGCGGGGGGTCACCCTACGAGCAGTACTTC
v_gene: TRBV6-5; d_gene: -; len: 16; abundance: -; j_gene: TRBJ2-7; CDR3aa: CASSYSRQLPPNEQYF; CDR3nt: TGTGCCAGCAGTTACTCCCGACAGTTACCCCCTAACGAGCAGTACTTC
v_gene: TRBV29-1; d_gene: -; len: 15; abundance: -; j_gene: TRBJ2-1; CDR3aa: CSVGRAGGSYNEQFF; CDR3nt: TGCAGCGTTGGGCGAGCGGGTGGGTCCTACAATGAGCAGTTCTTC
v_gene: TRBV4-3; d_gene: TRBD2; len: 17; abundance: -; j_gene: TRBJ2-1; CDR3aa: CASSHETSGKLGNEQFF; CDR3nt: TGCGCCAGCAGCCATGAGACTAGCGGAAAATTAGGGAATGAGCAGTTCTTC
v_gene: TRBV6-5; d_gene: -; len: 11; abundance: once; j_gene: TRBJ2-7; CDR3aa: CASSWGYEQYF; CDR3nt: TGTGCCAGCAGTTGGGGATACGAGCAGTACTTC
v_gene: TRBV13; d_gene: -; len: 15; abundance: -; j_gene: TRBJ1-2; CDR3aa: CASSPPRGPNYGYTF; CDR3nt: TGTGCCAGCAGCCCACCGCGGGGACCGAACTATGGCTACACCTTC
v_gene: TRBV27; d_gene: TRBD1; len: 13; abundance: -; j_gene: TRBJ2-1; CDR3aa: CATLRQGGDEQFF; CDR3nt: TGTGCCACCCTTCGACAGGGGGGGGATGAGCAGTTCTTC
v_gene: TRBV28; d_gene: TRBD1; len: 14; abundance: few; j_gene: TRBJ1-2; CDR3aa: CASSLRGRGFGYTF; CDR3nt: TGTGCCAGCAGTCTCAGGGGGCGCGGGTTTGGCTACACCTTC
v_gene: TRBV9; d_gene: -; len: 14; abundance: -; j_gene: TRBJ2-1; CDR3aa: CASSVGSSYNEQFF; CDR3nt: TGTGCCAGCAGCGTTGGAAGCTCCTACAATGAGCAGTTCTTC
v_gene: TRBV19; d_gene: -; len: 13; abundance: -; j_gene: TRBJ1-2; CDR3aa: CASSGQEEYGYTF; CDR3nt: TGTGCCAGTAGTGGGCAGGAAGAATATGGCTACACCTTC
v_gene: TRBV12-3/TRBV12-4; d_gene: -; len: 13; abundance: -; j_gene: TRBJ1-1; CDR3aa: CASSPAANTEAFF; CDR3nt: TGTGCCAGCAGTCCCGCGGCGAACACTGAAGCTTTCTTT
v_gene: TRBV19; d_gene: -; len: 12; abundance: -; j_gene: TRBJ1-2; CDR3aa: CASRTADYGYTF; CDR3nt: TGTGCCAGTAGAACGGCGGACTATGGCTACACCTTC
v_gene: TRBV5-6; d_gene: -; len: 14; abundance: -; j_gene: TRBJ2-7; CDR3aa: CASSLTGPTYEQYF; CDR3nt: TGTGCCAGCAGCTTGACAGGTCCTACCTACGAGCAGTACTTC
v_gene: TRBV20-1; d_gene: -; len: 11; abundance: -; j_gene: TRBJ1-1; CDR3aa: CSASFSTEAFF; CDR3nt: TGCAGTGCTAGCTTCAGCACTGAAGCTTTCTTT
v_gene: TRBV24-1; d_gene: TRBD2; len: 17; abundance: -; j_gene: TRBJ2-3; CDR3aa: CATSDAKLAGDGYTQYF; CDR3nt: TGTGCCACCAGTGATGCTAAACTAGCGGGAGATGGATATACGCAGTATTTT
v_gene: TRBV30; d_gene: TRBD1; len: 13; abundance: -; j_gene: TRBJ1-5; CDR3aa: CAWSRTGGRPQHF; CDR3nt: TGTGCCTGGAGCAGGACAGGGGGTCGTCCCCAGCATTTT
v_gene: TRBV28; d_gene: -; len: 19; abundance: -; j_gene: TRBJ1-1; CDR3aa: CASSVGPGGPWHENTEAFF; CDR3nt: TGTGCCAGCTCGGTCGGCCCGGGGGGGCCTTGGCACGAAAACACTGAAGCTTTCTTT
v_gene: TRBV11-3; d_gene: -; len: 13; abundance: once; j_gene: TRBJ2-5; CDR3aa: CASSLAEEETQYF; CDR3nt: TGTGCCAGCAGCTTGGCAGAGGAAGAGACCCAGTACTTC
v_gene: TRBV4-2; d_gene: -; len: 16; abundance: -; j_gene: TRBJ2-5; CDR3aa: CASSQGNLKDQETQYF; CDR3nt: TGTGCCAGCAGCCAAGGTAACCTCAAAGACCAAGAGACCCAGTACTTC
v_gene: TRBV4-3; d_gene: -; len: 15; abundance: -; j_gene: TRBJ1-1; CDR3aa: CASSQGETGNTEAFF; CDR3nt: TGCGCCAGCAGCCAAGGGGAGACAGGGAACACTGAAGCTTTCTTT
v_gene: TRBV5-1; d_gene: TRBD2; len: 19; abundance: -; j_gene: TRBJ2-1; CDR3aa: CASSPPGLAGGPSYNEQFF; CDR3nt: TGCGCCAGCAGCCCACCGGGACTAGCGGGAGGACCCTCCTACAATGAGCAGTTCTTC
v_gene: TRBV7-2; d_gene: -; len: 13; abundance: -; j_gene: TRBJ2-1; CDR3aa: CASSLGQNNEQFF; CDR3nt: TGTGCCAGCAGCCTTGGACAGAACAATGAGCAGTTCTTC
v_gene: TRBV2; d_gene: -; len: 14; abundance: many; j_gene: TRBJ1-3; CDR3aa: CASRKTGYGNTIYF; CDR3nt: TGTGCCAGCAGGAAAACAGGGTATGGAAACACCATATATTTT
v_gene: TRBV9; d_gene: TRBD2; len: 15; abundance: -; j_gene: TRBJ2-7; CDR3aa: CASSVGGGTISEQYF; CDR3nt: TGTGCCAGCAGCGTAGGGGGAGGGACTATCTCCGAGCAGTACTTC
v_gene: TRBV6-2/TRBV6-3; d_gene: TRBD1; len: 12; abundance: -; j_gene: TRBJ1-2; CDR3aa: CASSPTGGGYTF; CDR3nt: TGTGCCAGCAGCCCGACAGGGGGTGGCTACACCTTC
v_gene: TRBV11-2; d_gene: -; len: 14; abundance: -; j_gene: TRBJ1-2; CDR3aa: CASSLESGNHRYTF; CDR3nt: TGTGCCAGCAGCTTAGAGTCGGGAAATCATCGCTACACCTTC
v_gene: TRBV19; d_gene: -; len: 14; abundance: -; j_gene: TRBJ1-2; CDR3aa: CASSIDISPYGYTF; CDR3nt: TGTGCCAGTAGTATCGATATCAGCCCTTATGGCTACACCTTC
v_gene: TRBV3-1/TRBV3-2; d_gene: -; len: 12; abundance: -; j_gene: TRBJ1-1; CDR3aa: CASSPTTGEAFF; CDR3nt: TGTGCCAGCAGCCCAACCACAGGGGAAGCTTTCTTT
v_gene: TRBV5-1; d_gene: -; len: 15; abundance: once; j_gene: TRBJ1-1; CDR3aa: CASSILQGGNTEAFF; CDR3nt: TGCGCCAGCAGCATATTACAGGGAGGGAACACTGAAGCTTTCTTT
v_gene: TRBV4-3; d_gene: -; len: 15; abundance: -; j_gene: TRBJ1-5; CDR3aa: CASSQDLGNNQPQHF; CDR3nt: TGCGCCAGCAGCCAAGATTTAGGTAACAATCAGCCCCAGCATTTT
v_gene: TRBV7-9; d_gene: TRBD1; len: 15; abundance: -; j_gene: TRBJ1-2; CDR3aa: CASSPQRGRGYGYTF; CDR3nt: TGTGCCAGCAGCCCTCAGAGGGGGCGCGGGTATGGCTACACCTTC
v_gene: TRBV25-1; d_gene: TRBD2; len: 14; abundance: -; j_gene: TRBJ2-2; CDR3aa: CASSEFGGSGELFF; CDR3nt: TGTGCCAGCAGTGAATTCGGGGGGTCCGGGGAGCTGTTTTTT
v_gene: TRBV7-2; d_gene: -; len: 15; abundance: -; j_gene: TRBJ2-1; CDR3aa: CASSLRRGGDNEQFF; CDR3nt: TGTGCCAGCAGCTTAAGGCGGGGAGGCGACAATGAGCAGTTCTTC
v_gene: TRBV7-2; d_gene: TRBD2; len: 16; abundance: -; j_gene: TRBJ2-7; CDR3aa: CASSPMWLAEPYEQYF; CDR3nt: TGTGCCAGCAGCCCTATGTGGCTAGCGGAGCCTTACGAGCAGTACTTC
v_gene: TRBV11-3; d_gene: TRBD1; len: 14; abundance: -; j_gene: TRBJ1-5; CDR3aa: CASSLEGDRGGRHF; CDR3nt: TGTGCCAGCAGCTTGGAGGGGGACAGGGGTGGTAGGCATTTT
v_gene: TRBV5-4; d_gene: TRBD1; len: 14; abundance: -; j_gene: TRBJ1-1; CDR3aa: CASSLAAGTGMAFF; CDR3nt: TGTGCCAGCAGCTTGGCCGCCGGGACAGGGATGGCTTTCTTT
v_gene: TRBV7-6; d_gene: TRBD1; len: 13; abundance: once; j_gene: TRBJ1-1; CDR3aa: CASSNRDSTEAFF; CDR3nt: TGTGCCAGCAGCAATCGGGACAGCACTGAAGCTTTCTTT
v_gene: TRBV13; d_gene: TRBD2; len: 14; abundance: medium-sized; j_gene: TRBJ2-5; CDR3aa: CASSSTSEQETQYF; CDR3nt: TGTGCCAGCAGCTCGACTAGCGAACAAGAGACCCAGTACTTC
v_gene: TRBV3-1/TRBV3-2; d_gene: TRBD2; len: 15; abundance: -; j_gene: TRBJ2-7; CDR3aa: CASSLLAGAAYEQYF; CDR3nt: TGTGCCAGCAGCCTTTTAGCGGGCGCAGCCTACGAGCAGTACTTC
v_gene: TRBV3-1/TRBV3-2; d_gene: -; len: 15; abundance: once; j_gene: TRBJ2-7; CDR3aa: CASSQGGAKTYEQYF; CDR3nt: TGTGCCAGCAGCCAAGGCGGGGCGAAGACCTACGAGCAGTACTTC
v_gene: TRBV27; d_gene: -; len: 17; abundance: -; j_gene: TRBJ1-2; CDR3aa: CASSQKPSTGSRYGYTF; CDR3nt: TGTGCCAGCAGTCAAAAGCCCTCGACAGGATCCCGATATGGCTACACCTTC
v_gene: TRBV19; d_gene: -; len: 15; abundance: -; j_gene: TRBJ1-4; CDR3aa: CASSTGRGGNEKLFF; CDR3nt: TGTGCCAGTTCGACAGGAAGGGGAGGCAATGAAAAACTGTTTTTT
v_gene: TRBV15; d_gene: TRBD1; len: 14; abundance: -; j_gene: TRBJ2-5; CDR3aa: CATSIGTVQETQYF; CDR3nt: TGTGCCACCAGCATCGGGACAGTCCAAGAGACCCAGTACTTC
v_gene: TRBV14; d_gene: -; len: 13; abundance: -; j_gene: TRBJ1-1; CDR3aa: CASSRNQNTEAFF; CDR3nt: TGTGCCAGCAGCAGGAATCAGAACACTGAAGCTTTCTTT
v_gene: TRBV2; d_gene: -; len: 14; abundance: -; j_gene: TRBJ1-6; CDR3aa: CASSGTVVNSPLHF; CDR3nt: TGTGCCAGCAGTGGGACAGTGGTTAATTCACCCCTCCACTTT
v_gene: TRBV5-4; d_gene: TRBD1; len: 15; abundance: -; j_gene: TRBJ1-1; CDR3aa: CASSAPTGENTEAFF; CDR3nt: TGTGCCAGCAGCGCGCCGACAGGGGAGAACACTGAAGCTTTCTTT
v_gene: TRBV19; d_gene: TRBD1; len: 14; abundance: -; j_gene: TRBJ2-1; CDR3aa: CASSIPGQGNEQFF; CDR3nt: TGTGCCAGTAGTATCCCCGGACAGGGGAATGAGCAGTTCTTC
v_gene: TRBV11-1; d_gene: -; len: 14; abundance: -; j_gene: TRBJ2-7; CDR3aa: CASSSTAGLYEQYF; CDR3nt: TGTGCCAGCAGTTCAACTGCCGGGCTCTACGAGCAGTACTTC
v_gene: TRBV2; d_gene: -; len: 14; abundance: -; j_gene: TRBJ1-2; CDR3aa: CASSQAGANYGYTF; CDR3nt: TGTGCCAGCAGCCAAGCGGGGGCTAACTATGGCTACACCTTC
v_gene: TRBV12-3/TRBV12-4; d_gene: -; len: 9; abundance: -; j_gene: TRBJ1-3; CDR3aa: CASGPTIYF; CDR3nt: TGTGCCAGCGGCCCGACCATATATTTT
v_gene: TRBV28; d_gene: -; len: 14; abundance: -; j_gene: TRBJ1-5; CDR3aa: CASRVQGPNQPQHF; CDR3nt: TGTGCCAGCAGGGTTCAGGGCCCCAATCAGCCCCAGCATTTT
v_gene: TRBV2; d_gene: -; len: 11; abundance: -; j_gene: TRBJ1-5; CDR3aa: CASSELVPQHF; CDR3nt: TGTGCCAGCAGTGAGCTGGTGCCCCAGCATTTT
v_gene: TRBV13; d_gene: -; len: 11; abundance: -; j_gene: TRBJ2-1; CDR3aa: CASSLANEQFF; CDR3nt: TGTGCCAGCAGCCTAGCCAATGAGCAGTTCTTC
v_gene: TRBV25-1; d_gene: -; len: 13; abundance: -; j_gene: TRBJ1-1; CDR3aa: CASRGLGFTEAFF; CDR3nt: TGTGCCAGCAGAGGATTGGGGTTCACTGAAGCTTTCTTT